These 7 T cell receptor beta chains were all obtained from the same sample, sequenced in a study of cytomegalovirus exposure and HLA in healthy donors. The PCR contained 60 Vbeta and 13 Jbeta primers. The table came from immunoSEQ multiplex PCR; TCRdb's copy has only in-frame clones and leaves some out. The record lists more than 95,000 clones, of which the ten most abundant hold 2.2%. Sequencing input: PBMCs. These receptors were obtained from a man aged 35 to 55 in good health and CMV-seronegative.

The chain couples TRBV28 to TRBJ2-3, with 11 bases lining up with TRBD2. Germline V CDR1 and CDR2: MDHEN, SYDVKM. With 7 bases clipped from V and 7 bases from J, the junction kept 10 bases outside the gene matches. The CDR3 is 15 amino acids. The CDR3 protein is CASKETGTSGYTQYF. For the CDR3, the DNA is TGTGCCAGCAAGGAAACCGGGACTAGCGGCTATACGCAGTATTTT.

This sequence joins TRBV11-2 and TRBJ2-7, with TRBD1 identical over 7 bases. The CDR3 is 15 amino acids. The V gene end was trimmed by 5 bases and the J gene end by 3 bases; junction bases not matched to a gene: 10. The germline gives CDR1 SGHAT, CDR2 FQNNGV. CDR3 sequence (DNA): TGTGCCAGCAGCATCGCCGGGACAGCAAACTACGAGCAGTACTTC. Translation gives CASSIAGTANYEQYF.

The chain joins TRBV30 to TRBJ2-7, with D tentatively TRBD1 (8 bases). Germline-derived CDR1 and CDR2 are GTSNPN and SVGIG (reference sequence). The V and J ends lost 3 bases and 4 bases respectively, with 16 bases between them. This CDR3 comprises 14 residues. The CDR3 DNA reads as TGTGCCTGGAGAAACAGGGGGGGCCCTTACGAGCAGTACTTC. Amino acids: CAWRNRGGPYEQYF.

This chain joins TRBV6-6 and TRBJ1-6; a weak D match, TRBD1 (6 bases). The germline V and J ends were trimmed by 6 bases and 7 bases, with 13 bases remaining between them. The length of the CDR3 is 14 residues. CDR1 is MNHNY, CDR2 SVGAGI, per germline (reference sequence). The CDR3 DNA reads TGTGCCAGCAGACCCGGGACACTGAATTCACCCCTCCACTTT. Its protein product is CASRPGTLNSPLHF.

This sequence joins TRBV5-1 and TRBJ1-1; 11 bases fit TRBD1. The junction had 6 bases not matched to a gene; V was cut back by 4 bases and J by 7 bases. Germline CDR1 reads SGHRS; CDR2 reads YFSETQ. CDR3 size: 14 residues. CDR3 region: CASSGGQGAIEAFF. Here the CDR3 DNA reads TGCGCCAGCAGCGGCGGACAGGGGGCGATTGAAGCTTTCTTT.

The V call is TRBV15, the J call TRBJ2-1; D not certain. Germline V lookup: CDR1 LNHNV, CDR2 YYDKDF (reference sequence). This CDR3 has 18 residues. The ends were cut back, 0 bases at V and 0 bases at J, with 15 bases in the middle. The CDR3, as DNA: TGTGCCACCAGCAGAGATACCCCCGGCGGTAGCTCCTACAATGAGCAGTTCTTC. Translated: CATSRDTPGGSSYNEQFF. The variable domain in full, with the rest retrieved from reference TRBV15 and TRBJ2-1, is DAMVIQNPRYQVTQFGKPVTLSCSQTLNHNVMYWYQQKSSQAPKLLFHYYDKDFNNEADTPDNFQSRRPNTSFCFLDIRSPGLGDTAMYLCATSRDTPGGSSYNEQFFGPGTRLTVL.

V and J are TRBV11-2 and TRBJ2-7; 12 bases line up with TRBD2. With 2 bases clipped from V and 7 bases from J, the junction kept 9 bases outside the gene matches. CDR1 is SGHAT and CDR2 is FQNNGV in the germline V gene. There are 16 residues in the CDR3. CDR3: CASSLSTSGGTREQYF. The CDR3 bases are TGTGCCAGCAGCTTATCGACTAGCGGGGGTACCCGAGAGCAGTACTTC.